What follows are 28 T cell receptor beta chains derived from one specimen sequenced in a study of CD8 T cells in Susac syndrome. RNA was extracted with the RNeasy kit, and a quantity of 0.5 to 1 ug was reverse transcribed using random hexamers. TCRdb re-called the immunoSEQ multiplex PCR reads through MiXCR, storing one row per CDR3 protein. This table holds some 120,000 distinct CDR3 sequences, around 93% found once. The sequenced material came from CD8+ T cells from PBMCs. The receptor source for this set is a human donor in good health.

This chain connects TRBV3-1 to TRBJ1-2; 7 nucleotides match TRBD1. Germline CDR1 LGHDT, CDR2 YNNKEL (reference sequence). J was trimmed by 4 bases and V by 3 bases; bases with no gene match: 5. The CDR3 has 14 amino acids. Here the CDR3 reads CASSQGQSPYGYTF. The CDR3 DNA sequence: TGTGCCAGCAGCCAGGGACAGTCTCCCTATGGCTACACCTTC.

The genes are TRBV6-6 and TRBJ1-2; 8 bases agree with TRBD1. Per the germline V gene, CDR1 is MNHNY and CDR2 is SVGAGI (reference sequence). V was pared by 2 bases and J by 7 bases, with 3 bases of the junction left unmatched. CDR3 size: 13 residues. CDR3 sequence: CASSYAGGGGYTF. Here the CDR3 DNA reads TGTGCCAGCAGTTACGCAGGGGGCGGTGGCTACACCTTC.

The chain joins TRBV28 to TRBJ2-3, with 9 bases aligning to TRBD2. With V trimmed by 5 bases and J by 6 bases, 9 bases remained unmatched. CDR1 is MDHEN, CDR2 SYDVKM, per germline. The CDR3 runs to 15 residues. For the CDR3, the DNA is TGTGCCAGCAGTACGATAGCGGGAGCAACGGATACGCAGTATTTT. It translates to CASSTIAGATDTQYF.

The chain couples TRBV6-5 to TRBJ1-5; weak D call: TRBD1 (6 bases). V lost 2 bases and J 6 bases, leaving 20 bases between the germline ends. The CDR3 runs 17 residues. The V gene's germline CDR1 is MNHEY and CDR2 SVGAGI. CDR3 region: CASSYPLGAQVSQPQHF. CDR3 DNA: TGTGCCAGCAGTTACCCTCTGGGGGCACAGGTATCTCAGCCCCAGCATTTT.

The CDR3 region is CASSRAPGGYGYTF. CDR3 DNA: TGTGCCAGCAGCCGTGCCCCCGGAGGCTATGGCTACACCTTC. The chain uses TRBV5-4 and TRBJ1-2; D gene unclear. The CDR3 totals 14 residues. The germline V gene encodes CDR1 SGHNT and CDR2 YYREEE (reference sequence). V was pared by 4 bases and J by 4 bases, with 14 bases between.

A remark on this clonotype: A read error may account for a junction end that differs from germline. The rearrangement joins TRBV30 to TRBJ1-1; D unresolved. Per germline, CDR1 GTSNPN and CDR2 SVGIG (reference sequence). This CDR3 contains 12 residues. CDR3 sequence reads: CAWSKGPTEALF. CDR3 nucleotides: TGTGCCTGGAGTAAAGGGCCCACTGAAGCTCTCTTT.

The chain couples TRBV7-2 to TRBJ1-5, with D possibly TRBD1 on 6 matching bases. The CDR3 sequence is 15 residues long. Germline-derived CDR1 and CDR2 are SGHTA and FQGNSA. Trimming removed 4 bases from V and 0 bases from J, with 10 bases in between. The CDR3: CASSSQGGSNQPQHF. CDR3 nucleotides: TGTGCCAGCAGCTCACAAGGGGGTAGCAATCAGCCCCAGCATTTT.

This chain's CDR3 is CASSQEGFTNRETQYF. The CDR3 DNA follows: TGCGCCAGCAGCCAGGAGGGGTTCACAAACCGGGAGACCCAGTACTTC. This chain joins TRBV4-3 and TRBJ2-5; a weak D match, TRBD2 (6 bases). CDR1 and CDR2 from the germline V gene are LGHNA and YSLEER. With 3 bases removed from V and 5 bases from J, the gap between germline ends came to 19 bases. This CDR3 contains 16 residues.

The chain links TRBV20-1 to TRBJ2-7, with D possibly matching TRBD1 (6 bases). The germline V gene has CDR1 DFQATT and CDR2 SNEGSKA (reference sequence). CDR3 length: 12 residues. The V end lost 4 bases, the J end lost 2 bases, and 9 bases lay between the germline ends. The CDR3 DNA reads TGCAGTGCTACGACAGGACCCTACGAGCAGTACTTC. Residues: CSATTGPYEQYF.

The CDR3 sequence: CSATELAGATPEEQYF. CDR3 DNA sequence: TGCAGTGCTACCGAACTAGCGGGGGCTACCCCGGAAGAGCAGTACTTC. V gene TRBV20-1 combines with J gene TRBJ2-7, with 11 bases identical to TRBD2. Trimming took 4 bases from V and 7 from J; bases not matched to a gene: 15. The CDR3 contains 16 residues. Germline loops: CDR1 DFQATT, CDR2 SNEGSKA (reference sequence).

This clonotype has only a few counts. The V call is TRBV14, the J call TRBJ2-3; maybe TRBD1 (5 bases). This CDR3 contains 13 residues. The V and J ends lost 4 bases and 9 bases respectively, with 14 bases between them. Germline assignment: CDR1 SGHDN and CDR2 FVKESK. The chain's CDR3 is CASSPDPGLTQYF. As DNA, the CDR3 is TGTGCCAGCAGCCCCGACCCAGGGCTCACGCAGTATTTT.

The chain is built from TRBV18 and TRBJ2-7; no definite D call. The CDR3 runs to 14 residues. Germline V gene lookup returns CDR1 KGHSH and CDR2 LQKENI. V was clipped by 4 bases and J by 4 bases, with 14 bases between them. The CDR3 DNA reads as TGTGCCAGCTCACGAACTCCTGAGCCTTACGAGCAGTACTTC. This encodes CASSRTPEPYEQYF.

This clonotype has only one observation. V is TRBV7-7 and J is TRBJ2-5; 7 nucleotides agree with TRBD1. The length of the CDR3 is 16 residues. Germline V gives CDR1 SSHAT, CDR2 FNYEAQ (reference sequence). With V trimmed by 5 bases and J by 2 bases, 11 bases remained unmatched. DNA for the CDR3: TGTGCCAGCAGCCAGTCCCCCGGGACAGCTCAAGAGACCCAGTACTTC. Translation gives CASSQSPGTAQETQYF.

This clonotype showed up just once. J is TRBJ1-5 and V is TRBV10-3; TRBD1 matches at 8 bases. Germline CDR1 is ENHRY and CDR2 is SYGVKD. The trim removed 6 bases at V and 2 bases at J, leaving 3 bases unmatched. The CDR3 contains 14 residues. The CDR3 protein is CAISGTGGNQPQHF. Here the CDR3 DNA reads TGTGCCATCAGCGGGACAGGCGGCAATCAGCCCCAGCATTTT.

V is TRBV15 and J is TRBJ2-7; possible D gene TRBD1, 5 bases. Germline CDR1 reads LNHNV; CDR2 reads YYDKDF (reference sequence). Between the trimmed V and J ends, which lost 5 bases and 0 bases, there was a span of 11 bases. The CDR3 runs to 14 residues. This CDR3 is CATSPPQGSYEQYF. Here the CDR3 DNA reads TGTGCCACCAGCCCCCCCCAGGGCTCCTACGAGCAGTACTTC.

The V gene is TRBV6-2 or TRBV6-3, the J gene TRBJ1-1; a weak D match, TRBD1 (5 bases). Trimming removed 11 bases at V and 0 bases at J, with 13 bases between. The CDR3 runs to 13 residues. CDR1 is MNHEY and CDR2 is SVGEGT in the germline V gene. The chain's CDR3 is CAGSRELNTEAFF. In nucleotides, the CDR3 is TGTGCCGGATCCAGGGAGTTGAACACTGAAGCTTTCTTT.

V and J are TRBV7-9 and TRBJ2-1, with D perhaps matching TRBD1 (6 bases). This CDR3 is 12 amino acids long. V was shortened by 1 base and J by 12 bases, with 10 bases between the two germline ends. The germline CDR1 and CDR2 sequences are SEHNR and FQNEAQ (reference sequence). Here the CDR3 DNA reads TGTGCCAGCAGCTTAGGGTCGGACAGGCAGTTCTTC. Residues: CASSLGSDRQFF. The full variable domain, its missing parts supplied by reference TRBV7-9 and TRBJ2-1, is DTGVSQNPRHKITKRGQNVTFRCDPISEHNRLYWYRQTLGQGPEFLTYFQNEAQLEKSRLLSDRFSAERPKGSFSTLEIQRTEQGDSAMYLCASSLGSDRQFFGPGTRLTVL.

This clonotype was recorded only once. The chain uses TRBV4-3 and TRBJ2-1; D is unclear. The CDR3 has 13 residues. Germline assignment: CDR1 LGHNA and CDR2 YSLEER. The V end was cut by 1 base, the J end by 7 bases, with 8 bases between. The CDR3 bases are TGCGCCAGCAGCCAAGCTTCTGGGAATGAGCAGTTCTTC. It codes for CASSQASGNEQFF.

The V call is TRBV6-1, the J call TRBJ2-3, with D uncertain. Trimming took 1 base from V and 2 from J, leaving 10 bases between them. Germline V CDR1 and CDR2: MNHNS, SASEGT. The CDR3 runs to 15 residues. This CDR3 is CASSEGRIPTDTQYF. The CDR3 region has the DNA TGTGCCAGCAGTGAAGGCAGGATCCCCACAGATACGCAGTATTTT.

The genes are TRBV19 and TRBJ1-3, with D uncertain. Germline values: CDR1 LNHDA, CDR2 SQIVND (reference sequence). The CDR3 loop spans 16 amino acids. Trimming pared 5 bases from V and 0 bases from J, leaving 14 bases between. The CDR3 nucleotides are TGTGCCAGTAGTTTTCCCCCCAGCCACTCTGGAAACACCATATATTTT. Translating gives CASSFPPSHSGNTIYF.

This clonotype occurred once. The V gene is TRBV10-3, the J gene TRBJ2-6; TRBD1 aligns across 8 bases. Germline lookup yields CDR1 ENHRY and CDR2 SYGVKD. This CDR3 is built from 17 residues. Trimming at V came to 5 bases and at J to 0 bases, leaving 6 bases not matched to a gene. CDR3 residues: CAISQTGDNSGANVLTF. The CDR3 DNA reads TGTGCCATCAGTCAGACAGGGGATAACTCTGGGGCCAACGTCCTGACTTTC.

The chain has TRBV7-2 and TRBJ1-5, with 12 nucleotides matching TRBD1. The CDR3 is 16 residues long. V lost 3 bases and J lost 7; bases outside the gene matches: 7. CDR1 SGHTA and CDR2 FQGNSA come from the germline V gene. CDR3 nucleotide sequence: TGTGCCAGCAGCTTGACCGGGACAGGGGGCAGACAGCCCCAGCATTTT. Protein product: CASSLTGTGGRQPQHF.

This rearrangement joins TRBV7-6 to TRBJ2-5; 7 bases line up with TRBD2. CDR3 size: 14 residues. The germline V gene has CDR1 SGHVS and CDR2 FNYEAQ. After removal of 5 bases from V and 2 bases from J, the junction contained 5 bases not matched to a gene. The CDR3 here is CASSRSGAQETQYF. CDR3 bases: TGTGCCAGCAGCAGGAGCGGGGCTCAAGAGACCCAGTACTTC.

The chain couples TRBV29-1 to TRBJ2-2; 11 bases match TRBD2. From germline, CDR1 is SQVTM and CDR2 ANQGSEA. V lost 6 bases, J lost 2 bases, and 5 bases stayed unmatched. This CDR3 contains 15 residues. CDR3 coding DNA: TGCAGCGTGGTACTAGCGGGGGTTAACACCGGGGAGCTGTTTTTT. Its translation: CSVVLAGVNTGELFF.

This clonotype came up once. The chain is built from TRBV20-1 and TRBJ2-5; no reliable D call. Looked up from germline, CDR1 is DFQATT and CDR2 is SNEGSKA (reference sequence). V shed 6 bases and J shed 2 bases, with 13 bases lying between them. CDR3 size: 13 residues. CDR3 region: CSAPMGLQETQYF. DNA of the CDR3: TGCAGTGCCCCGATGGGTTTACAAGAGACCCAGTACTTC.

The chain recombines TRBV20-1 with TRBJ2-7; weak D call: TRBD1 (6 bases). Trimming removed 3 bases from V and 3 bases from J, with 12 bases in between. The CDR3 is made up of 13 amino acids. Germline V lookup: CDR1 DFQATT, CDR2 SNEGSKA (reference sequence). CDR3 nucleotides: TGCAGTGCTAGCTCTCAGGGGATCTACGAGCAGTACTTC. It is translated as CSASSQGIYEQYF.

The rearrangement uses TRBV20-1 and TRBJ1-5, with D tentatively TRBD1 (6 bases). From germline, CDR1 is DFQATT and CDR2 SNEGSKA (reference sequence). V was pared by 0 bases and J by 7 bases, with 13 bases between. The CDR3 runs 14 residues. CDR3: CSARDGQGTQPQHF. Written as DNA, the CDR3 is TGCAGTGCTAGAGATGGCCAGGGGACGCAGCCCCAGCATTTT.

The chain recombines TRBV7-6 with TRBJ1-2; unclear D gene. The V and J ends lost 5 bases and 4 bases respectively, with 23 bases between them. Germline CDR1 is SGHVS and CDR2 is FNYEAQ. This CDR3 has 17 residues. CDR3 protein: CASSIVPKSRKTYGYTF. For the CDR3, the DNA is TGTGCCAGCAGCATCGTCCCTAAATCTCGAAAGACCTATGGCTACACCTTC.